The 21 T cell receptor beta chains presented below share a single source sample, sequenced in a study of Graves' ophthalmopathy and Graves' hyperthyroidism. The sequenced template was RNA, covering the TCR beta CDR3 region. First-round RT-PCR relied on HTBI primers, and a second-round multiplex PCR came next. TCRdb passed the multiplex PCR reads through MiXCR, listing each CDR3 protein once. The table lists just over 400,000 distinct CDR3 sequences, roughly 20% of them singletons. The sample was peripheral blood. Source of these receptors: a young woman with stable Graves' hyperthyroidism.

This clonotype was picked up many times. The chain links TRBV7-2 to TRBJ2-7, with D possibly being TRBD2 (6 bases). The germline CDR1 and CDR2 sequences are SGHTA and FQGNSA. The CDR3 is 15 amino acids. The V and J ends lost 1 base and 0 bases respectively, with 10 bases between them. The CDR3 loop reads CASSLVRGYSYEQYF. CDR3 in DNA: TGTGCCAGCAGCTTAGTTCGGGGGTACTCCTACGAGCAGTACTTC.

This clonotype was seen ten or more times. This chain joins TRBV6-1 and TRBJ2-5, with D possibly matching TRBD1 (5 bases). The ends were cut back, 5 bases at V and 7 bases at J, with 8 bases in the middle. This CDR3 region has 11 residues. Germline V gene lookup returns CDR1 MNHNS and CDR2 SASEGT. The CDR3, as DNA: TGTGCCAGCAGTCCAAGGGGGACCCAGTACTTC. Translating gives CASSPRGTQYF.

This clonotype was counted between two and nine times. This chain connects TRBV12-3 or TRBV12-4 to TRBJ1-1; no clear D. The CDR3 is 13 residues long. V was pared by 3 bases and J by 0 bases, with 5 bases between. The CDR3: CASSFMMNTEAFF. The CDR3 DNA sequence: TGTGCCAGCAGTTTCATGATGAACACTGAAGCTTTCTTT.

The chain combines TRBV5-6 with TRBJ1-5; no clear D. The CDR3 loop spans 15 amino acids. V gave up 4 bases and J gave up 0 bases, with 11 bases separating them. Looked up from germline, CDR1 is SGHDT and CDR2 is YYEEEE. DNA of the CDR3: TGTGCCAGCAGCCTACCGGGCCCTAGCAATCAGCCCCAGCATTTT. It specifies CASSLPGPSNQPQHF.

There are many counts of this clonotype. The chain is built from TRBV19 and TRBJ2-5; D is uncertain. The V gene lost 10 bases and the J gene lost 5 bases, with 11 bases spanning the gap. The CDR3 has 11 residues. Germline V gives CDR1 LNHDA, CDR2 SQIVND (reference sequence). CDR3 in amino acids: CATEIGETQYF. The CDR3 region has the DNA TGTGCCACCGAAATCGGGGAGACCCAGTACTTC.

This clonotype was recorded once. A read error may be the cause here, since a much bigger clone is one base away. Since no conserved phenylalanine or tryptophan closes the CDR3, a read error is the likely cause. The chain recombines TRBV6-5 with TRBJ1-2; D call uncertain. The germline V and J ends were trimmed by 0 bases and 4 bases, with 6 bases remaining between them. The CDR3 covers 13 residues. Germline V gene data show CDR1 as MNHEY and CDR2 as SVGAGI. The CDR3 DNA sequence: TGTGCCAGCAGTTACTCCCGACTCTATGGCTACACCTAC. This encodes CASSYSRLYGYTY.

The chain carries TRBV27 and TRBJ2-5, with TRBD2 matching over 9 bases. The CDR3 consists of 16 residues. Trimming took 5 bases from V and 4 from J; bases not matched to a gene: 11. In germline, CDR1 is MNHEY, CDR2 SMNVEV (reference sequence). CDR3 region: CASSPMGGLAGETQYF. The CDR3 DNA follows: TGTGCCAGCAGTCCTATGGGGGGACTAGCCGGAGAGACCCAGTACTTC.

V and J are TRBV6-1 and TRBJ1-5; the match to TRBD1 covers 7 bases. The V gene's germline CDR1 is MNHNS and CDR2 SASEGT. The CDR3 length is 15 residues. Trimming removed 5 bases from V and 2 bases from J; junction bases left unmatched: 6. The CDR3 DNA follows: TGTGCCAGCAGTCGAGACAGGGCGGGCAATCAGCCCCAGCATTTT. Its protein product is CASSRDRAGNQPQHF.

This clonotype has ten or more counts. The CDR3 spells CSGGEGGYNSPLHF. CDR3 nucleotide sequence: TGCAGTGGAGGGGAGGGGGGATATAATTCACCCCTCCACTTT. This chain joins TRBV20-1 and TRBJ1-6; TRBD1 might be the D (6 bases). The germline V and J ends were trimmed by 7 bases and 4 bases, with 14 bases remaining between them. The CDR3 is made up of 14 amino acids. In germline, CDR1 is DFQATT, CDR2 SNEGSKA (reference sequence).

The V gene is TRBV20-1, the J gene TRBJ1-6; 7 nucleotides agree with TRBD1. The CDR3 runs to 14 residues. With 3 bases clipped from V and 5 bases from J, the junction kept 4 bases outside the gene matches. CDR1 DFQATT and CDR2 SNEGSKA come from the germline V gene (reference sequence). This CDR3 is CSASFGTDNSPLHF. CDR3 bases: TGCAGTGCTAGTTTCGGGACAGATAATTCACCCCTCCACTTT.

This clonotype was recorded many times. The chain joins TRBV20-1 to TRBJ1-1, with a possible D match to TRBD1 (5 bases). V lost 0 bases to trimming and J lost 1 base, with 15 bases between them. CDR1 and CDR2 (germline): DFQATT, SNEGSKA (reference sequence). This CDR3 spans 16 amino acids. The CDR3 region has the DNA TGCAGTGCTAGAGATGGGAAAGCCGACAGGAACACTGAAGCTTTCTTT. This codes for CSARDGKADRNTEAFF.

This clonotype was seen repeatedly, ten times or more. The rearrangement joins TRBV29-1 to TRBJ2-7, with D perhaps given as TRBD1 or TRBD2 (5 bases each). The CDR3 length is 13 residues. The V gene lost 0 bases and the J gene lost 3 bases, with 9 bases spanning the gap. Per the germline V gene, CDR1 is SQVTM and CDR2 is ANQGSEA. The CDR3 nucleotides are TGCAGCGTTGAAGACCGGGACCACTACGAGCAGTACTTC. Protein: CSVEDRDHYEQYF.

Ten or more counts support this clonotype. V and J are TRBV20-1 and TRBJ2-7; TRBD1 is a possible D gene (5 bases). Germline V CDR1 and CDR2: DFQATT, SNEGSKA (reference sequence). The CDR3 has 14 amino acids. The ends were cut back, 3 bases at V and 0 bases at J, with 12 bases in the middle. CDR3 sequence reads: CSARCPDNSYEQYF. In DNA, the CDR3 is TGCAGTGCTAGGTGTCCGGACAACTCCTACGAGCAGTACTTC.

In its sample, this clonotype was seen many times. One junction end disagrees with the germline gene, perhaps due to a read error. The chain carries TRBV6-2 or TRBV6-3 and TRBJ2-4; 10 bases agree with TRBD2. The CDR3 contains 13 residues. Germline V lookup: CDR1 MNHEY, CDR2 SVGEGT. The CDR3, as DNA: TGTGCCACAGGGCCTAGCGGGAGTAACATTAAGTACTTC. This codes for CATGPSGSNIKYF.

The genes are TRBV28 and TRBJ1-3; D gene unclear. The germline CDR1 and CDR2 sequences are MDHEN and SYDVKM. The CDR3 extends over 13 amino acids. Trimming stripped 7 bases from V and 4 bases from J, with 11 bases between. The CDR3 loop is CASTTAFGNTIYF. CDR3 nucleotide sequence: TGTGCCAGCACGACGGCGTTCGGAAACACCATATATTTT. The full variable domain, rest sourced from reference TRBV28 and TRBJ1-3, is DVKVTQSSRYLVKRTGEKVFLECVQDMDHENMFWYRQDPGLGLRLIYFSYDVKMKEKGDIPEGYSVSREKKERFSLILESASTNQTSMYLCASTTAFGNTIYFGEGSWLTVV.

This clonotype was seen repeatedly, ten times or more. This sequence joins TRBV20-1 and TRBJ2-7; a possible D gene is TRBD1 (5 bases). V was shortened by 3 bases and J by 5 bases, with 14 bases between the two germline ends. The CDR3 sequence is 13 residues long. The germline V gene encodes CDR1 DFQATT and CDR2 SNEGSKA (reference sequence). CDR3 sequence reads: CSASRTRADEQYF. In nucleotides, the CDR3 is TGCAGTGCTAGTAGGACCAGGGCTGACGAGCAGTACTTC.

This clonotype has at least ten counts. This chain uses TRBV20-1 with TRBJ1-2; 10 bases align to TRBD1. The CDR3 runs 15 residues. Germline lookup yields CDR1 DFQATT and CDR2 SNEGSKA (reference sequence). J gave up 5 bases and V 1 base, and 7 bases lay outside the gene matches. CDR3 region: CSARVGDRGIYGYTF. The CDR3 nucleotides are TGCAGTGCTAGAGTGGGGGACAGGGGTATATATGGCTACACCTTC.

The chain carries TRBV15 and TRBJ2-5; TRBD1 matches at 8 bases. V lost 6 bases to trimming and J lost 7 bases; unmatched junction nucleotides: 7. Per the germline V gene, CDR1 is LNHNV and CDR2 is YYDKDF (reference sequence). The CDR3 has 13 residues. The CDR3: CATSPGQGGTQYF. The DNA for the CDR3 is TGTGCCACCAGTCCCGGACAGGGCGGGACCCAGTACTTC.

This clonotype was found many times. The chain combines TRBV19 with TRBJ1-5; 9 bases match TRBD1. The germline V gene has CDR1 LNHDA and CDR2 SQIVND (reference sequence). The CDR3 runs to 15 residues. The V segment lost 6 bases and the J segment 6 bases; nucleotides outside the gene matches: 9. As DNA, the CDR3 is TGTGCCAGTAGACCCGGGACAGGGTATGGTCAGCCCCAGCATTTT. It yields the protein CASRPGTGYGQPQHF.

This clonotype was recorded many times. V is TRBV2 and J is TRBJ2-5, with D uncertain. The CDR3 is made up of 15 amino acids. In germline, CDR1 is SNHLY, CDR2 FYNNEI. V lost 4 bases, J lost 2 bases, and 14 bases lay in between. The CDR3 region is CASSGGSVPQETQYF. The CDR3 bases are TGTGCCAGCAGTGGGGGTAGTGTCCCTCAAGAGACCCAGTACTTC.

This clonotype was detected only once. The chain joins TRBV6-1 to TRBJ1-5; tentatively, D is TRBD1 (5 bases). Germline lookup yields CDR1 MNHNS and CDR2 SASEGT. This CDR3 has 13 residues. Trimming pared 2 bases from V and 6 bases from J, leaving 8 bases between. The CDR3, as DNA: TGTGCCAGCAGTGAACAGGGTTTTCAGCCCCAGCATTTT. Protein sequence: CASSEQGFQPQHF.